This is a list of T cell receptor beta chains from one sample in a study of cytomegalovirus exposure and HLA in healthy donors. Clones were read by immunoSEQ multiplex PCR, and TCRdb kept only the in-frame ones, dropping some. The data contain roughly 180,000 clones, around 80% of them singletons. The sequenced sample was PBMCs. The receptor set was obtained from a woman between 50 and 59 years old in good health and CMV-seropositive. Both conserved end residues are trimmed from each CDR3.

TRBJ2-3	TRBV7-2	ASSATSGGRADTQY
TRBJ2-3	TRBV28	ASRTPGGSTDTQY
TRBJ1-2	TRBV30	AWSVWTGARGYT
TRBJ2-7	TRBV18	ASSSGTGDTYEQY
TRBJ1-1	TRBV10-3	AISDRGGVNTEAF
TRBJ2-5	TRBV30	ARTASGGAETQY
TRBJ2-7	TRBV7-9	ASSSWGSGSSYEQY
TRBJ2-1	TRBV5-1	ASSFVFGGVNEQF
TRBJ1-1	TRBV4-2	ASSRYSEAF
TRBJ2-1	TRBV10-1	ARVGQGNEQF
TRBJ1-1	TRBV27	ASSSDSNTEAF
TRBJ2-5	TRBV5-1	ASSLRTDSQETQY
TRBJ2-7	TRBV19	ASSSRLVGYYEQY
TRBJ1-6	TRBV5-1	ASSDSTGARSPLH
TRBJ1-4	TRBV5-6	ASSFYREKGL
TRBJ1-2	TRBV28	ASSLLFGGRGNYGYT
TRBJ2-1	TRBV10-3	AISELSQGLAGYEQF
TRBJ2-3	TRBV5-1	ASSWTADTSTDTQY
TRBJ2-1	TRBV19	ASSIAGVLQF
TRBJ2-2	TRBV7-2	ASSPRLAPTGELF
TRBJ1-3	TRBV30	AWSAGAPGNTIY
TRBJ2-5	TRBV13	ASRSKRGPQETQY
TRBJ2-1	TRBV6-6	ASSYNGEQF
TRBJ1-2	TRBV28	ASSSTFETGQGYT
TRBJ2-3	TRBV30	AWSATFLTDTQY
TRBJ2-1	TRBV7-3	ASSSNGGDSYNEQF
TRBJ2-7	TRBV5-8	ASSFLRGGHEQY
TRBJ1-1	TRBV6-5	ASSYSTGGTEAF
TRBJ1-3	TRBV28	ASSSAGGGQVNTIY
TRBJ1-1	TRBV2	ASSDLRTGVEAF
TRBJ1-4	TRBV9	ASSGETSGFTNEKLF
TRBJ1-4	TRBV11-2	ASSLGQGREKLF
TRBJ1-1	TRBV15	AIGDRGNTEAF
TRBJ1-5	TRBV5-1	ASSLAAGQGYQPQH
TRBJ1-1	TRBV28	ASSENGQAGPYTEAF
TRBJ1-5	TRBV7-9	ASSLPGVAPQH
TRBJ1-2	TRBV6-6	ASRTQGADGYT
TRBJ2-7	TRBV7-9	SSSPTGYEQY
TRBJ1-2	TRBV19	ASSISDRPSKSYGYT
TRBJ2-7	TRBV4-3	ASSQPGGQGDYEQY
TRBJ2-3	TRBV4-3	ASSQSVAGEYTQY
TRBJ1-1	TRBV4-2	ASSQDGKGMNTEAF
TRBJ2-1	TRBV10-2	ASSENGVGSYNEQF
TRBJ2-2	TRBV4-2	ASSQDRARTNTGELF
TRBJ2-5	TRBV7-2	ASSFESGTQY
TRBJ1-2	TRBV4-3	ASSQDVPTGDYDYGYT
TRBJ1-4	TRBV11-1	ASSVGQNLNEKLF
TRBJ1-4	TRBV7-9	SSSPRISIGREKLF
TRBJ2-1	TRBV2	ASKAGGRNEQF
TRBJ1-1	TRBV30	AWRRNTEAF
TRBJ1-2	TRBV6-5	ASISWGTSYGYT
TRBJ2-3	TRBV7-2	ASSRLGPGEDTQY
TRBJ1-2	TRBV5-5	ASSLGVPLAGYGYT
TRBJ1-1	TRBV6-6	ASCGQLNTEAF
TRBJ2-7	TRBV7-8	ASSALSPGQGHEEQY
TRBJ2-7	TRBV7-2	ASSPGLAAYEQY
TRBJ1-6	TRBV6-5	ASSRQGSDSPLH
TRBJ2-1	TRBV19	ASSIWDRGPNEQF
TRBJ2-3	TRBV4-2	ASSQDLLLAGGTDTQY
TRBJ2-7	TRBV13	ASSLGVRSSYEQY